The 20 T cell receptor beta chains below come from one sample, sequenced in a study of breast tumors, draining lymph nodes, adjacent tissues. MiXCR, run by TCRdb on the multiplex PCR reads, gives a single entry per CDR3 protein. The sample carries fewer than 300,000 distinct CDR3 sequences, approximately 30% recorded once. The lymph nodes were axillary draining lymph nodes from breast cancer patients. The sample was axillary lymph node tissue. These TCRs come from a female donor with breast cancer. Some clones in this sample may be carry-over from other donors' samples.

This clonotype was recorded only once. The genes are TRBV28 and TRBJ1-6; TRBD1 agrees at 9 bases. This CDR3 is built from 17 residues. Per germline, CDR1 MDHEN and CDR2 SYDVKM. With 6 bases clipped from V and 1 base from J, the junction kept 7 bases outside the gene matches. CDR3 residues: CASRKTGGWSYNSPLHF. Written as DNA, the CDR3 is TGTGCCAGCAGAAAAACAGGGGGCTGGTCCTATAATTCACCCCTCCACTTT.

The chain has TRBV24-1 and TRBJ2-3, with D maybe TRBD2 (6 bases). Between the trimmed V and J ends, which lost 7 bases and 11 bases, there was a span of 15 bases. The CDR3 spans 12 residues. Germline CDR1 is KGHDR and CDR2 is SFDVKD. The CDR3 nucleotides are TGTGCCACCAGCGGGGGAGGCAATGAGCAGTATTTT. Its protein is CATSGGGNEQYF.

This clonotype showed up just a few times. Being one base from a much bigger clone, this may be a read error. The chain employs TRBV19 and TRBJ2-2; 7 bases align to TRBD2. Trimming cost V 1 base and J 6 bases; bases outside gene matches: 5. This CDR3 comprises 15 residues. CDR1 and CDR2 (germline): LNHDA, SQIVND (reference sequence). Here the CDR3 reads CASSIGRESAGELFF. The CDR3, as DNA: TGTGCCAGTAGTATAGGGCGGGAGAGCGCCGGGGAGCTGTTTTTT.

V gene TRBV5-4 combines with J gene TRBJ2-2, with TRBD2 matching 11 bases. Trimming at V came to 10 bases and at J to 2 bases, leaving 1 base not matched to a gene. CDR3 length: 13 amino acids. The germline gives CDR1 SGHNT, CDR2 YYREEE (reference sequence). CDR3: CAGTSGNTGELFF. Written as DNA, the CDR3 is TGTGCCGGGACTAGCGGAAACACCGGGGAGCTGTTTTTT.

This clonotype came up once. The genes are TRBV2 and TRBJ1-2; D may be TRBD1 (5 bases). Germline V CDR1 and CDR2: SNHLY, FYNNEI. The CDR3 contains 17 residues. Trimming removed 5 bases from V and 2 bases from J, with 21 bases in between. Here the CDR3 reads CASSYSKFPGANYGYTF. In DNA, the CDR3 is TGTGCCAGCAGTTACTCGAAGTTCCCCGGGGCGAACTATGGCTACACCTTC. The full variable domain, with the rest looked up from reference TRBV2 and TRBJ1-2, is EPEVTQTPSHQVTQMGQEVILRCVPISNHLYFYWYRQILGQKVEFLVSFYNNEISEKSEIFDDQFSVERPDGSNFTLKIRSTKLEDSAMYFCASSYSKFPGANYGYTFGSGTRLTVV.

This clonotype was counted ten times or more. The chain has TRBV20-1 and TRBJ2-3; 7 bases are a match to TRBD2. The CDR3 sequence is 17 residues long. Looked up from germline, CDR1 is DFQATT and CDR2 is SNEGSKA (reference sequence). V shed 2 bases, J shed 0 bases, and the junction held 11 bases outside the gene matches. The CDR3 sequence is CSARLAVGDPSTDTQYF. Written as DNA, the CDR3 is TGCAGTGCTAGACTAGCGGTGGGGGACCCAAGCACAGATACGCAGTATTTT.

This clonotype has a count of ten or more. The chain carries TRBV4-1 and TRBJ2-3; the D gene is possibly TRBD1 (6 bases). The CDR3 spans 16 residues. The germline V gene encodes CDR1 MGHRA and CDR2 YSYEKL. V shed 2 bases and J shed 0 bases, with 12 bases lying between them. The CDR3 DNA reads TGCGCCAGCAGCCAATCTCTGGGGGCCAGCACAGATACGCAGTATTTT. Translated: CASSQSLGASTDTQYF.

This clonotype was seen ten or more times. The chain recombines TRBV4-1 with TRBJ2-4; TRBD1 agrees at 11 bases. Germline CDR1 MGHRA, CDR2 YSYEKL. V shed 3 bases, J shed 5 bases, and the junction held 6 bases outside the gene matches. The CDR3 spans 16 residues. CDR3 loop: CASSHPGQGVENIQYF. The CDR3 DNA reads TGCGCCAGCAGCCACCCGGGACAGGGGGTGGAAAACATTCAGTACTTC.

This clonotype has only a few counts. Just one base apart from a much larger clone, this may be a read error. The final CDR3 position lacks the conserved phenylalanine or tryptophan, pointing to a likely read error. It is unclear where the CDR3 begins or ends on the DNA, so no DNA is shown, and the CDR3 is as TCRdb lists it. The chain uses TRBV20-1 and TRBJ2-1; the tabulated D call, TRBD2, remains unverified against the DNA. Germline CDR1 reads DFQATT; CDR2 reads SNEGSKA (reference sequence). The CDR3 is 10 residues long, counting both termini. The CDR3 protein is CSAPGGCEFS.

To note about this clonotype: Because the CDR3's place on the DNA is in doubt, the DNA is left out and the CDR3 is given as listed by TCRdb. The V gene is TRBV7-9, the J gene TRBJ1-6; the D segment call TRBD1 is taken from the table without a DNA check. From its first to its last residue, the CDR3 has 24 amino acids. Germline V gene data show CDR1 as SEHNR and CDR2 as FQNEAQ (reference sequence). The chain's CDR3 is CASSLSTTICSARDPGSLNSPLHF.

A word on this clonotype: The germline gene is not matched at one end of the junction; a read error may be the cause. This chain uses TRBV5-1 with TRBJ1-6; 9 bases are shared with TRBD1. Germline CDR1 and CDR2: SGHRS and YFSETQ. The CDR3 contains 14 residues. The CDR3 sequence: CTGNSGTGNSPLHF. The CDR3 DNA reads TGCACCGGCAATTCCGGGACAGGGAATTCCCCCCTCCACTTT.

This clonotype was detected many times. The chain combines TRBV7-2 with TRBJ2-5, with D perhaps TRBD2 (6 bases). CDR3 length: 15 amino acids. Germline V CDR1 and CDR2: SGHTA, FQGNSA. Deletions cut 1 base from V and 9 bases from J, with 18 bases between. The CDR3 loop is CASSLGSRDGGPQYF. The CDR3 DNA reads TGTGCCAGCAGCTTAGGGTCACGAGACGGAGGGCCCCAGTACTTC.

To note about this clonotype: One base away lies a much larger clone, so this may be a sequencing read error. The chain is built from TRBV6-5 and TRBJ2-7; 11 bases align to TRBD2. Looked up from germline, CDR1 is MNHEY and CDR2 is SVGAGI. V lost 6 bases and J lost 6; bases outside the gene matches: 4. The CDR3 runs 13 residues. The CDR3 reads CASSPSGRLEQYF. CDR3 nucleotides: TGTGCCAGCAGCCCTAGCGGGAGGCTCGAGCAGTACTTC.

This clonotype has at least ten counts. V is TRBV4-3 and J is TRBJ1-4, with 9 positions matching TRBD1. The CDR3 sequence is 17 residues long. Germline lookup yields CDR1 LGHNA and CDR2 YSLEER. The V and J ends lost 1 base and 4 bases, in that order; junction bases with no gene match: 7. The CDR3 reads CASSQGGTGTGNEKLFF. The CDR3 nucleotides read TGCGCCAGCAGCCAAGGGGGGACAGGGACCGGTAATGAAAAACTGTTTTTT.

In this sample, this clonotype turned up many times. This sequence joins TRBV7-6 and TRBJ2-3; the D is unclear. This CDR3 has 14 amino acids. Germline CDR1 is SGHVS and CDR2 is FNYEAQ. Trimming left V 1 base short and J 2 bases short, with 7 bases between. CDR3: CASSLEPDTDTQYF. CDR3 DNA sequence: TGTGCCAGCAGCTTAGAACCTGACACAGATACGCAGTATTTT.

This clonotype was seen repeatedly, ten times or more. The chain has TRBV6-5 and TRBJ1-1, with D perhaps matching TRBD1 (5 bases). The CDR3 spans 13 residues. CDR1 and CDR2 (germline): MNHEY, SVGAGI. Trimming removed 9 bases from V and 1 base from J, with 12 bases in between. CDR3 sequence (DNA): TGTGCCAGTACAGGACCTAAGAACACTGAAGCTTTCTTT. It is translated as CASTGPKNTEAFF.

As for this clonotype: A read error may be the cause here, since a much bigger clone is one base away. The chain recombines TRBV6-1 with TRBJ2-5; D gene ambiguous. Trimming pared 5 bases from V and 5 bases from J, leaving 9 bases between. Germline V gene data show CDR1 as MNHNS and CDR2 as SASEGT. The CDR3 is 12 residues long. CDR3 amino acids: CASSQRQETQYF. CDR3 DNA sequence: TGTGCCAGCAGTCAAAGGCAGGAGACCCAGTACTTC.

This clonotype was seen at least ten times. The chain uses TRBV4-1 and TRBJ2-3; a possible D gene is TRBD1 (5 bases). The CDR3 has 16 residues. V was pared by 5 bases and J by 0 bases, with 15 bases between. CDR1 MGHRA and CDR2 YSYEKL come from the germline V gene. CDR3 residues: CASSDSLGASTDTQYF. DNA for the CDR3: TGCGCCAGCAGCGACTCTCTAGGGGCTAGCACAGATACGCAGTATTTT.

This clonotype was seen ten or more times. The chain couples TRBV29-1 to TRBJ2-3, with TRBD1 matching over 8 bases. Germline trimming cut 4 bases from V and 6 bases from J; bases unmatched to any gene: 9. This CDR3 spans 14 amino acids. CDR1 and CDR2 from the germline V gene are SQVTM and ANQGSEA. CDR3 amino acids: CSVVVQGVRDTQYF. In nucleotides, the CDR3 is TGCAGCGTTGTAGTACAGGGGGTTCGGGATACGCAGTATTTT.

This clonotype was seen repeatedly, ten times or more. The CDR3 DNA reads TGTGCCAGTATTGAGGGTAGCACCGGGGAGCTGTTTTTT. Its protein is CASIEGSTGELFF. This rearrangement joins TRBV19 to TRBJ2-2; weak D call: TRBD2 (5 bases). The V end was cut by 7 bases, the J end by 4 bases, with 10 bases between. This CDR3 region has 13 residues. Germline CDR1 reads LNHDA; CDR2 reads SQIVND (reference sequence).